This T cell receptor (beta chain) was captured in a study of beta chain features in type 1 diabetes (dated by TCRdb to between 2017 and 2018). In terms of the full investigation: Mean age, gender distribution, total cell number and subset yield did not differ between patients and healthy donors. A total of about 100,000,000 sorted cells were examined across all samples, and RNA yield correlated strongly with the number of cells per subset. The study compared TCRB repertoires of sorted circulating CD4+ T cell subsets between recently diagnosed type 1 diabetes patients and matched healthy donors. Regulatory and stem cell-like memory subsets were obtained from only 8 patients and about 8 healthy donors, while naive and central memory subsets were obtained from all 30 or so donors.

Each donor gave one peripheral blood draw, about 100 mL on average, collected into heparinised tubes. Using a panel that included CD45RO, CCR7, CD25, CD127, CD95 and CD27, naive, central memory, regulatory and stem cell-like memory CD4+ T cells were sorted on a BD FACSAria II. Every sorted population had a purity above 95%. Right away, PBMCs were isolated by Lymphoprep density gradient centrifugation and were stained directly, with no culture step. Samples were stained and sorted in pairs, with one healthy donor and one patient per experiment, so that batch effects were minimized. The CDR3 runs 15 amino acids, cysteine and phenylalanine included. Of the read, only the CDR3 DNA is kept; its 45 bases are in frame from base 1. From a lookup of the germline V gene, CDR1 and CDR2 are SNHLY and FYNNEI. The trim is 3 bases for V and 2 bases for J, with a gap of 12 bases between the germline ends. The entire amount of isolated RNA was reverse transcribed using the High Capacity cDNA Reverse Transcription Kit, so the sequenced TCRB transcripts were expressed ones. Deep immunoSEQ sequencing was applied to naive, central memory and regulatory T cell samples, giving an average of around 3.4 million total reads per sample. After sorted cells were lysed in RLT buffer, RNA was extracted with DNase-treated RNeasy Micro or Mini kits, with the choice depending on cell number. Each cell subset was processed on its own to prevent cross-contamination, while patient and healthy donor samples were processed together. The immunoSEQ multiplex PCR was used to amplify TCRB sequences from cDNA, generating 87-bp fragments that spanned the CDR3 region. The amplicons were sequenced using the Illumina HiSeq platform. Per the original workflow: Synthetic template baselines were used to correct PCR bias computationally, reads within Hamming distance 2 were collapsed, and singletons that could not be merged were discarded. Reads were aligned against IMGT to assign V, D and J genes, CDR3 length and insertions or deletions at six rearrangement sites. Within each subset, clonotype counts were normalized to sorted cell number, after which true diversity and Gini coefficients were computed with the tcR R package. Repertoire sharing was quantified using the overlap coefficient calculated on TCRB nucleotide sequences. TCRdb's version of the immuneACCESS table is confined to in-frame rearrangements and falls short of the full clone set. An unresolved V gene accounts for under half of the shortfall where checked; the remainder is of unknown origin. V and J calls and clone size are those listed in that table; D and trimming were worked out from the DNA. Present in this sample are more than 100,000 clones, under 30% of which were seen just once. The top ten clonotypes cover 0.5% to 0.55% of the sample.

For this clone: The antigen this receptor binds is unknown. The input lacks base qualities; no much larger clone sits a single base away.

Findings and caveats that apply to the study as a whole: At VDJ recombination sites, type 1 diabetes patients had fewer insertions and more deleted nucleotides, which implies abnormalities in thymic rearrangement. A moderate but significant shortening of TCRB CDR3 length was observed in type 1 diabetes patients in all four CD4+ subsets. HLA sub-analyses involved small numbers of individuals, so any influence of HLA type on TCRB rearrangement remained unresolved. Naive, central memory and regulatory TCRB repertoires appeared more similar among patients than among healthy donors. Shorter templates might have been favored by PCR, but patient and control samples were amplified and corrected together, so both groups would have been affected equally by any skew. Because cDNA was sequenced instead of genomic DNA, highly expressing activated cells could be over-represented, though the groups showed no difference in activation or CD3 levels.

Sample: central memory CD4+ T cells from blood. The receptor was isolated from a woman between 18 and 29 years old with type 1 diabetes. This receptor chain uses TRBV2 and TRBJ2-3; TRBD1 could be the D gene, as 6 bases match. The bases are TGTGCCAGCAGTGACAGGGGCACACTCACAGATACGCAGTATTTT. This yields the protein CASSDRGTLTDTQYF.